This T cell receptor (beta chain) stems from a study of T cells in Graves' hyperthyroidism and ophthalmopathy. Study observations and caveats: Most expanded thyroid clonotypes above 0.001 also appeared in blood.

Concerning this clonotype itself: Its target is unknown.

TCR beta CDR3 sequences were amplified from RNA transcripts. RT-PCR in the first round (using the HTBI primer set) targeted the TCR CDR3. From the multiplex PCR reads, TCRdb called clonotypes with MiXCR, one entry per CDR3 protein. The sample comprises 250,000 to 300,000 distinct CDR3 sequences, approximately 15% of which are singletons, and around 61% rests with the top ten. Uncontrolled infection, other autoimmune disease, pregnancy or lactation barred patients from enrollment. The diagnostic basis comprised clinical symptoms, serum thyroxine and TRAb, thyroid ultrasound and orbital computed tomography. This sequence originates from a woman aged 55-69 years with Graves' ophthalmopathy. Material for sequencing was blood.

CDR3 coding DNA: TGCGCCAGCAGTCCCCGACAGCCGATAAACACCATATATTTT. Translated: CASSPRQPINTIYF. This sequence joins TRBV10-1 and TRBJ1-3, with a possible D match to TRBD1 (5 bases). The CDR3 is 14 residues long. The germline gives CDR1 WNHNN, CDR2 SYGVQD (reference sequence). The germline V and J ends were trimmed by 5 bases and 6 bases, with 14 bases remaining between them.